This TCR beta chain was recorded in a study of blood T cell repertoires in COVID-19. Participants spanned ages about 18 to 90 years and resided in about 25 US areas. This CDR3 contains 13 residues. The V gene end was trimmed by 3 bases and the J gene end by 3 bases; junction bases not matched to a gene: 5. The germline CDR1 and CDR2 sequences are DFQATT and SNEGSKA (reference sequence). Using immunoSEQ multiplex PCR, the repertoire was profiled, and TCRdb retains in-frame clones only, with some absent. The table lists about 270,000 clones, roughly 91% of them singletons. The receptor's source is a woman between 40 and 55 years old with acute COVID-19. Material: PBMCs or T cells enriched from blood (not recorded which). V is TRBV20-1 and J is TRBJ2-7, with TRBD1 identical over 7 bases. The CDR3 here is CSASNRGNYEQYF. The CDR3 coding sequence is TGCAGTGCTAGTAACAGGGGAAACTACGAGCAGTACTTC.